The entry that follows covers one T cell receptor beta chain sequence. This sample was included in a study of shared clonotypes between healthy human individuals. The material for each subset, its genomic DNA, was split evenly across several immunoSEQ plates. Data came from immunoSEQ multiplex PCR; TCRdb stores just in-frame clones and leaves some out. The sample has more than 1,200,000 clones, approximately 98.5% seen once; the top ten hold roughly 0.36%. Germline values: CDR1 SGHRS, CDR2 YFSETQ. V shed 4 bases and J shed 6 bases, with 14 bases lying between them. The CDR3 runs 14 residues. This receptor was taken from a young man in good health. This chain connects TRBV5-1 to TRBJ2-1, with unresolved D. Sequenced input: naive CD4+ T cells sorted from blood. Subset of the sample: CD45RA+ positively selected. The CDR3, as DNA: TGCGCCAGCAGCGGCGAGCCTTCTATCAATGAGCAGTTCTTC. Translated: CASSGEPSINEQFF.